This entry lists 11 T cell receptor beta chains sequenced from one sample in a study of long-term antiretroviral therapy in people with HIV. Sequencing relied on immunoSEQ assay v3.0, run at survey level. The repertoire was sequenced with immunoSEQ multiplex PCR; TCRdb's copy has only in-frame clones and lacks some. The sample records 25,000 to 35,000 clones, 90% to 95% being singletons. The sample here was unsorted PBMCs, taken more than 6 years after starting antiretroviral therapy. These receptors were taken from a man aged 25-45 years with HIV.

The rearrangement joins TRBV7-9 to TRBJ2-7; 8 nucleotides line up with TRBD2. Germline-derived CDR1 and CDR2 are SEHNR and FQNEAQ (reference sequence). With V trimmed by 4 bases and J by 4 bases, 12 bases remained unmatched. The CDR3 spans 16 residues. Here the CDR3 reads CASSSTPGLEIYEQYF. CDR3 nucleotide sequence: TGTGCCAGCAGCTCGACCCCGGGACTAGAGATTTACGAGCAGTACTTC.

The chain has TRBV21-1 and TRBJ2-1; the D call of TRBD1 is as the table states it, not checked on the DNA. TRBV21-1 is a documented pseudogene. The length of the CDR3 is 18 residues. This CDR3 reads CASSKPGQRSSSYNEQFF. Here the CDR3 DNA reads TGTGCCAGCAGCAAACCGGGACAACGATCCAGCTCCTACAATGAGCAGTTCTTC.

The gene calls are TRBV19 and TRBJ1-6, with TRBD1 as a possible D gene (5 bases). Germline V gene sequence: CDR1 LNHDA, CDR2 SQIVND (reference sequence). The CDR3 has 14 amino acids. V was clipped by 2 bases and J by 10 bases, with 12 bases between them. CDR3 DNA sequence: TGTGCCAGTAGTATAAGGGACCCACACTCACCCCTCCACTTT. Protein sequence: CASSIRDPHSPLHF.

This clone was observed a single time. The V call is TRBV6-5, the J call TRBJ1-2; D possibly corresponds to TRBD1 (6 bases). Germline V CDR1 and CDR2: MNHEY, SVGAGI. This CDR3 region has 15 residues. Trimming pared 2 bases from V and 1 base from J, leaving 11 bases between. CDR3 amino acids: CASSYAGADNYGYTF. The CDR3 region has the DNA TGTGCCAGCAGTTACGCAGGGGCGGATAACTATGGCTACACCTTC.

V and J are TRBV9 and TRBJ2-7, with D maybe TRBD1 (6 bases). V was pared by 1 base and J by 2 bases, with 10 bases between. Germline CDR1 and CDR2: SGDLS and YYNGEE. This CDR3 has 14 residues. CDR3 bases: TGTGCCAGCAGCGTAACCCCAGGGGCCTACGAGCAGTACTTC. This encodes CASSVTPGAYEQYF.

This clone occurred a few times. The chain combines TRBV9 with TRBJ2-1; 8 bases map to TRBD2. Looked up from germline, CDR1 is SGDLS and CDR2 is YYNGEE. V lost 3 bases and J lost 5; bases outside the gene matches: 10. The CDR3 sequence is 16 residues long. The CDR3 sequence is CASSGPRGGVDNEQFF. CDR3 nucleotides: TGTGCCAGCAGCGGCCCCCGGGGGGGGGTAGACAATGAGCAGTTCTTC.

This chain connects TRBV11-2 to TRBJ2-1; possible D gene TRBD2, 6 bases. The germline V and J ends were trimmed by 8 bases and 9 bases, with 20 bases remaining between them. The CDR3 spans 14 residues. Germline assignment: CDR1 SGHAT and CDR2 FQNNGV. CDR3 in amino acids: CASLRDAGPGEQFF. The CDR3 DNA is TGTGCCAGCTTGAGGGATGCGGGGCCGGGTGAGCAGTTCTTC.

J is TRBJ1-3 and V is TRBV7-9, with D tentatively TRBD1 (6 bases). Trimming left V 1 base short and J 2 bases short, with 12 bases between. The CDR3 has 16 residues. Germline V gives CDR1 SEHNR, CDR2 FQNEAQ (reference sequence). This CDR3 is CASSLVGGPAGNTIYF. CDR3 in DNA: TGTGCCAGCAGCTTAGTGGGGGGGCCGGCTGGAAACACCATATATTTT.

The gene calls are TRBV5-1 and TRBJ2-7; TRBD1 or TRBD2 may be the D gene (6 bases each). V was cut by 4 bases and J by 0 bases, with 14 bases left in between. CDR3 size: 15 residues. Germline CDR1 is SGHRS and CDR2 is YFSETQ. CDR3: CASSGGTQSSYEQYF. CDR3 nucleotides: TGCGCCAGCAGCGGCGGGACACAGAGCTCCTACGAGCAGTACTTC.

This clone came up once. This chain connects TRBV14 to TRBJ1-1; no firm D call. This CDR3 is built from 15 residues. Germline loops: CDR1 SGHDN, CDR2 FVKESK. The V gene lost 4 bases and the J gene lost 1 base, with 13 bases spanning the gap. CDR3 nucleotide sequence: TGTGCCAGCAGCCCGACGGGCAGTTCGAACACTGAAGCTTTCTTT. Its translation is CASSPTGSSNTEAFF.

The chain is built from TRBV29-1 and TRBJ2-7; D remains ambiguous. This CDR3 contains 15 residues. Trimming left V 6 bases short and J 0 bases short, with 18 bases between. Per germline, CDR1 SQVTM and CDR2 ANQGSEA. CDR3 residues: CSVYFLNRDSYEQYF. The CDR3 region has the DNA TGCAGCGTCTACTTCCTAAACAGAGACTCCTACGAGCAGTACTTC.